This T cell receptor beta chain originates from a study of cytomegalovirus exposure and HLA in healthy donors. The CDR3 spans 15 residues. The germline V gene encodes CDR1 SGDLS and CDR2 YYNGEE. V shed 0 bases and J 5 bases; nucleotides not matched to a gene: 4. Clones were read by immunoSEQ multiplex PCR, and TCRdb kept only the in-frame ones, dropping some. There are roughly 250,000 clones in the sample; roughly 86% occur only once, and 0.95% to 1.5% lies in the top ten. Study findings and constraints: Reported results showed that the classifier diagnosed cytomegalovirus status with high specificity and sensitivity.

A note on this clone: Its specificity is not known.

Material: PBMCs. This TCR derives from a woman aged 25 to 45 in good health and CMV-seropositive. This chain joins TRBV9 and TRBJ2-2; 7 nucleotides align to TRBD2. The CDR3 coding sequence is TGTGCCAGCAGCGTAGCTGGGGGGGGGACCGGGGAGCTGTTTTTT. This encodes CASSVAGGGTGELFF.